The 27 T cell receptor beta chains reported below all come from one sample, sequenced in a study of CD8 T cells in ankylosing spondylitis. Study-level points and caveats: Characteristic of ankylosing spondylitis blood, it appeared, was a TCR beta motif comprising several highly homologous variants.

No antigen is known for these receptors. TCRdb reprocessed the 5' RACE reads with MiXCR, giving one entry per CDR3 protein. Of approximately 540,000 distinct CDR3 sequences in the sample, 12% were seen once. Sample: blood, either unsorted or a sorted T cell fraction (not recorded which). Receptors were obtained from a male donor with ankylosing spondylitis.

This clonotype was detected a few times. The chain joins TRBV5-1 to TRBJ2-5; 11 positions agree with TRBD1. Germline CDR1 SGHRS, CDR2 YFSETQ. CDR3 length equals 14 residues. J lost 1 base, V lost 5 bases, and 1 base had no gene match. CDR3 DNA sequence: TGCGCCAGCAGAGGGACAGGGGGCCAAGAGACCCAGTACTTC. It codes for CASRGTGGQETQYF.

This clonotype was seen a few times. The chain joins TRBV5-1 to TRBJ1-1, with D unresolved. Germline values: CDR1 SGHRS, CDR2 YFSETQ. Between the trimmed V and J ends, which lost 0 bases and 8 bases, there was a span of 11 bases. CDR3 length: 13 residues. CDR3 in amino acids: CASSLDRQLEAFF. The CDR3 nucleotides are TGCGCCAGCAGCTTGGATCGGCAGCTAGAAGCTTTCTTT.

This clonotype was seen more than once but under ten times. J is TRBJ1-6 and V is TRBV20-1; no reliable D call. The V end lost 3 bases, the J end lost 6 bases, and 9 bases lay between the germline ends. Germline-derived CDR1 and CDR2 are DFQATT and SNEGSKA (reference sequence). This CDR3 is 13 amino acids long. CDR3 region: CSARFEANSPLHF. Written as DNA, the CDR3 is TGCAGTGCTAGGTTTGAGGCTAATTCACCCCTCCACTTT.

This clonotype was detected a few times. The chain uses TRBV20-1 and TRBJ1-2; possible D gene TRBD1, 5 bases. Trimming left V 3 bases short and J 3 bases short, with 11 bases between. Germline V gene lookup returns CDR1 DFQATT and CDR2 SNEGSKA (reference sequence). The CDR3 extends over 13 amino acids. The chain's CDR3 is CSASPDSDYGYTF. In DNA, the CDR3 is TGCAGTGCTAGTCCTGACAGTGACTATGGCTACACCTTC.

In its sample, this clonotype was seen once. The chain uses TRBV5-1 and TRBJ2-7; D not certain. The CDR3 is 15 residues long. V dropped 0 bases and J dropped 5 bases, with 15 bases sitting between them. From germline, CDR1 is SGHRS and CDR2 YFSETQ. The CDR3 bases are TGCGCCAGCAGCTTGGTCGAGTTCTCTCGGGACGAGCAGTACTTC. Amino acids: CASSLVEFSRDEQYF.

In this sample, this clonotype turned up a few times. V and J are TRBV12-3 or TRBV12-4 and TRBJ1-5; TRBD1 is a possible D gene (5 bases). The CDR3 has 16 amino acids. V gave up 6 bases and J gave up 1 base, with 16 bases separating them. CDR3 amino acids: CASSLTVLVSNQPQHF. The CDR3 nucleotides read TGTGCCAGCAGCCTGACAGTTTTGGTGAGCAATCAGCCCCAGCATTTT.

The table lists this clonotype with a few counts. The rearrangement links TRBV7-9 to TRBJ2-7; TRBD1 agrees at 10 bases. The CDR3 loop spans 15 amino acids. V trimming: 0 bases; J trimming: 3 bases; junction bases outside the gene matches: 2. From germline, CDR1 is SEHNR and CDR2 FQNEAQ (reference sequence). The CDR3 is CASSLAWTGGYEQYF. In DNA, the CDR3 is TGTGCCAGCAGCTTAGCTTGGACAGGGGGCTACGAGCAGTACTTC.

This clonotype was counted many times. CDR3 amino acids: CASSLHLATYNEQFF. The CDR3 DNA reads TGTGCCAGCAGCTTACATCTAGCAACCTACAATGAGCAGTTCTTC. This chain connects TRBV7-9 to TRBJ2-1; a weak D match, TRBD2 (5 bases). CDR1 is SEHNR, CDR2 FQNEAQ, per germline (reference sequence). There are 15 residues in the CDR3. Trimming stripped 2 bases from V and 2 bases from J, with 10 bases between.

This clonotype has more than one count but fewer than ten. The chain carries TRBV29-1 and TRBJ2-5, with 7 positions matching TRBD1. Germline loops: CDR1 SQVTM, CDR2 ANQGSEA. Germline trimming cut 3 bases from V and 4 bases from J; bases unmatched to any gene: 11. This CDR3 has 15 amino acids. The CDR3 DNA sequence: TGCAGCGTTGACGTCCGGACAGAGGGGGCAGAGACCCAGTACTTC. As protein: CSVDVRTEGAETQYF. The whole variable domain, remainder taken from reference TRBV29-1 and TRBJ2-5, is SAVISQKPSRDICQRGTSLTIQCQVDSQVTMMFWYRQQPGQSLTLIATANQGSEATYESGFVIDKFPISRPNLTFSTLTVSNMSPEDSSIYLCSVDVRTEGAETQYFGPGTRLLVL.

The CDR3 loop is CATSDPTGTVGDTQYF. The CDR3, as DNA: TGTGCCACCAGTGACCCTACGGGGACGGTAGGAGATACGCAGTATTTT. The chain combines TRBV24-1 with TRBJ2-3; D tentatively fits TRBD1 or TRBD2 (5 bases each). The CDR3 is 16 residues long. Germline V gives CDR1 KGHDR, CDR2 SFDVKD. Trimming took 4 bases from V and 5 from J, leaving 18 bases between them.

This rearrangement joins TRBV24-1 to TRBJ2-2; D is uncertain. The CDR3 runs to 15 residues. Germline V CDR1 and CDR2: KGHDR, SFDVKD. Trimming removed 5 bases from V and 4 bases from J, with 13 bases in between. In nucleotides, the CDR3 is TGTGCCACCAGTGCCCCCGACGAGGTCACCGGGGAGCTGTTTTTT. Translating gives CATSAPDEVTGELFF.

This clonotype showed up just a few times. The chain recombines TRBV13 with TRBJ2-7; the D gene is possibly TRBD1 (6 bases). The CDR3 length is 12 residues. With 5 bases removed from V and 5 bases from J, the gap between germline ends came to 10 bases. Germline lookup yields CDR1 PRHDT and CDR2 FYEKMQ (reference sequence). CDR3 residues: CASSLDRNEQYF. The CDR3 nucleotides read TGTGCCAGCAGCCTAGACAGGAACGAGCAGTACTTC.

The J gene is TRBJ1-5, the V gene TRBV7-9; D not resolved. V gave up 5 bases and J gave up 5 bases, with 13 bases separating them. CDR3 length: 14 amino acids. Germline-derived CDR1 and CDR2 are SEHNR and FQNEAQ (reference sequence). The CDR3 spells CASSPDSGHQPQHF. CDR3 in DNA: TGTGCCAGCAGCCCAGACTCCGGACATCAGCCCCAGCATTTT.

This clonotype was counted a few times. The chain uses TRBV15 and TRBJ2-1; TRBD1 might be the D (6 bases). Looked up from germline, CDR1 is LNHNV and CDR2 is YYDKDF (reference sequence). The CDR3 is 14 amino acids. Trimming removed 3 bases from V and 9 bases from J, with 15 bases in between. The CDR3 here is CATSRDWGRVEQFF. The CDR3 DNA is TGTGCCACCAGCAGGGACTGGGGGCGTGTTGAGCAGTTCTTC.

The J gene is TRBJ2-7, the V gene TRBV11-3; D uncertain. Germline lookup yields CDR1 SGHNT and CDR2 YENEEA. The CDR3 runs 13 residues. Trimming removed 0 bases at V and 7 bases at J, with 10 bases between. CDR3 bases: TGTGCCAGCAGCTTAGACAGAGACCGGGAGCAGTACGTC. Protein sequence: CASSLDRDREQYV.

V and J are TRBV4-1 and TRBJ2-7, with a weak D call TRBD2 (6 bases). V was shortened by 1 base and J by 0 bases, with 10 bases between the two germline ends. From germline, CDR1 is MGHRA and CDR2 YSYEKL. The length of the CDR3 is 15 residues. This CDR3 is CASSQGGVSSYEQYF. CDR3 DNA: TGCGCCAGCAGCCAAGGGGGGGTGTCCTCCTACGAGCAGTACTTC.

This chain joins TRBV24-1 and TRBJ2-1; possibly TRBD1 or TRBD2 for D (5 bases each). V was clipped by 6 bases and J by 8 bases, with 10 bases between them. CDR1 is KGHDR, CDR2 SFDVKD, per germline. The CDR3 extends over 12 amino acids. The CDR3 DNA reads as TGTGCCACCAGTTCCCAGGGACATGAGCAGTTCTTC. Translated, it gives CATSSQGHEQFF.

This sequence joins TRBV20-1 and TRBJ2-2; 7 bases are a match to TRBD1. From germline, CDR1 is DFQATT and CDR2 SNEGSKA (reference sequence). V was pared by 1 base and J by 5 bases, with 4 bases of the junction left unmatched. The CDR3 is 14 amino acids. The CDR3 sequence is CSARGQGATGELFF. CDR3 in DNA: TGCAGTGCTAGAGGACAGGGTGCTACCGGGGAGCTGTTTTTT.

This clonotype turned up a few times. The chain's CDR3 is CASVNSGSNTGELFF. The CDR3 bases are TGCGCCAGCGTTAATAGCGGGTCGAACACCGGGGAGCTGTTTTTT. The gene calls are TRBV5-1 and TRBJ2-2, with 7 bases aligning to TRBD2. Germline-derived CDR1 and CDR2 are SGHRS and YFSETQ. V was clipped by 7 bases and J by 0 bases; unmatched bases: 6. The CDR3 is 15 residues long.

The J gene is TRBJ1-5, the V gene TRBV27, with TRBD1 matching 7 bases. Germline CDR1 and CDR2: MNHEY and SMNVEV (reference sequence). The CDR3 runs to 15 residues. The J segment lost 7 bases and the V segment lost 6 bases, leaving 12 bases of the junction unmatched. CDR3 DNA sequence: TGTGCCAGCAGACTGACTAGGGACAGCGGACAGCCCCAGCATTTT. The encoded protein is CASRLTRDSGQPQHF.

The chain is built from TRBV21-1 and TRBJ2-5; TRBD1, as called in the table, went unchecked against the DNA. TRBV21-1 is an annotated pseudogene. CDR3 length equals 15 residues. CDR3 sequence reads: CASSNRGSGKETQYF. DNA of the CDR3: TGTGCCAGCAGCAACAGGGGTTCTGGGAAAGAGACCCAGTACTTC.

This clonotype showed up many times. V is TRBV12-3 or TRBV12-4 and J is TRBJ2-7; D is uncertain. The CDR3 totals 13 residues. V was clipped by 3 bases and J by 7 bases, with 13 bases between them. The CDR3 loop is CASSFSVVGEQYF. CDR3 DNA: TGTGCCAGCAGTTTTTCTGTTGTGGGAGAGCAGTACTTC.

The V gene is TRBV12-3 or TRBV12-4, the J gene TRBJ1-1; D is ambiguous. Trimming took 0 bases from V and 3 from J, leaving 11 bases between them. The CDR3 has 15 residues. This chain's CDR3 is CASSLAKGIYTEAFF. CDR3 DNA: TGTGCCAGCAGTTTAGCTAAAGGGATCTACACTGAAGCTTTCTTT.

This clonotype came up a few times. V gene TRBV7-2 combines with J gene TRBJ1-2; D is unclear. Germline V gene data show CDR1 as SGHTA and CDR2 as FQGNSA. The CDR3 contains 15 residues. V lost 3 bases and J lost 7, with 18 bases in between. Written as DNA, the CDR3 is TGTGCCAGCAGCTTTATGACCGAAGACTTTGGTGGCTACACCTTC. It codes for CASSFMTEDFGGYTF.

Only a few counts were recorded for this clonotype. J is TRBJ1-2 and V is TRBV25-1; D is uncertain. Trimming stripped 4 bases from V and 3 bases from J, with 12 bases between. The CDR3 extends over 14 amino acids. CDR1 is MGHDK and CDR2 is SYGVNS in the germline V gene. The CDR3 here is CASSAQNSHYGYTF. The CDR3 bases are TGTGCCAGCAGTGCTCAGAATTCCCACTATGGCTACACCTTC.

This clonotype was counted a few times. The chain links TRBV5-1 to TRBJ2-5; 9 nucleotides match TRBD2. Germline CDR1 is SGHRS and CDR2 is YFSETQ. V shed 4 bases, J shed 5 bases, and the junction held 9 bases outside the gene matches. There are 15 residues in the CDR3. The CDR3 region has the DNA TGCGCCAGCAGCGTCTGGACTAGCGCAGAGGAGACCCAGTACTTC. This sequence encodes CASSVWTSAEETQYF.

V gene TRBV12-3 or TRBV12-4 combines with J gene TRBJ1-5; D possibly corresponds to TRBD1 (6 bases). The ends were cut back, 5 bases at V and 3 bases at J, with 11 bases in the middle. The CDR3 is made up of 14 amino acids. The CDR3, as DNA: TGTGCCAGCAGTCCGCAGGGGATCAATCAGCCCCAGCATTTT. It codes for CASSPQGINQPQHF.